Shown below are 18 T cell receptor beta chains from a single sample sequenced in a study of human T cells and chemical hapten exposure. Time point denoted: patch test 3, about 24 weeks after DPC sensitization. Treatment given: therapeutic diphenylcyclopropenone sensitization with weekly scalp DPC. One entry per CDR3 protein, called by TCRdb with MiXCR from the RACE reads. The sample lists over 100,000 distinct CDR3 sequences, about 10% occurring once. The specimen was whole blood, collected in connection with sensitization to the hapten diphenylcyclopropenone (DPC). All receptors come from a woman in her forties or fifties with alopecia areata. Some clones in this sample may be carry-over from other donors' samples.

This clonotype has a handful of counts. This CDR3 reads CASSSRTSGSFADTQYF. The CDR3 region has the DNA TGTGCCAGCAGTTCCAGGACTAGCGGGAGTTTTGCAGATACGCAGTATTTT. The rearrangement joins TRBV6-5 to TRBJ2-3; 13 bases agree with TRBD2. This CDR3 spans 17 amino acids. CDR1 and CDR2 (germline): MNHEY, SVGAGI. V shed 4 bases, J shed 4 bases, and the junction held 8 bases outside the gene matches.

This clonotype was found many times. The chain links TRBV9 to TRBJ2-3, with D maybe TRBD1 (6 bases). CDR3 length equals 15 residues. The V gene's germline CDR1 is SGDLS and CDR2 YYNGEE. V lost 0 bases to trimming and J lost 6 bases, with 14 bases between them. In DNA, the CDR3 is TGTGCCAGCAGCGTAGGACCACAGGGCTCCGATACGCAGTATTTT. Amino acids: CASSVGPQGSDTQYF.

The sample holds a few counts of this clonotype. The genes are TRBV20-1 and TRBJ2-3; TRBD2 matches at 14 bases. Germline CDR1 is DFQATT and CDR2 is SNEGSKA (reference sequence). V lost 5 bases and J lost 6; bases outside the gene matches: 7. The CDR3 sequence is 15 residues long. This CDR3 reads CSAVGTSGSMDTQYF. The CDR3 region has the DNA TGCAGTGCTGTCGGGACTAGCGGGAGTATGGATACGCAGTATTTT.

J is TRBJ2-7 and V is TRBV30; 10 positions agree with TRBD2. Losses at the gene ends were 5 bases for V and 3 bases for J; bases not matched to a gene: 4. Germline V gene lookup returns CDR1 GTSNPN and CDR2 SVGIG (reference sequence). This CDR3 comprises 13 residues. The CDR3 nucleotides read TGTGCCTGGCGGACTAGCGGTTACTACGAGCAGTACTTC. Amino acid sequence: CAWRTSGYYEQYF.

The V call is TRBV7-9, the J call TRBJ2-1; possibly TRBD1 for D (5 bases). The CDR3 length is 16 residues. V lost 4 bases and J 6 bases, leaving 19 bases between the germline ends. Germline lookup yields CDR1 SEHNR and CDR2 FQNEAQ (reference sequence). The DNA for the CDR3 is TGTGCCAGCAGCTCAACCGACAGAGCTGGACCCAATGAGCAGTTCTTC. Translation gives CASSSTDRAGPNEQFF.

This clonotype has a handful of counts. This chain's CDR3 is CASHTPEGTDTQYF. CDR3 in DNA: TGCGCCAGCCACACCCCCGAGGGCACAGATACGCAGTATTTT. The rearrangement uses TRBV23-1 and TRBJ2-3; the D is unclear. TRBV23-1 is filed as an ORF, its function uncertain. Trimming took 8 bases from V and 1 from J, leaving 13 bases between them. The CDR3 is 14 residues long.

This clonotype has more than one count but fewer than ten. The chain is built from TRBV27 and TRBJ2-3; weak D call: TRBD2 (6 bases). This CDR3 has 14 amino acids. Germline V gene data show CDR1 as MNHEY and CDR2 as SMNVEV (reference sequence). V was trimmed by 0 bases and J by 7 bases, leaving 11 bases between them. For the CDR3, the DNA is TGTGCCAGCAGTTTATCCCTTAGCGGCCATACGCAGTATTTT. As protein: CASSLSLSGHTQYF.

In its sample, this clonotype was seen many times. The CDR3 DNA follows: TGCGCCAGCAGCTCAGGACAGGGGGCTGAAGCTTTCTTT. Its protein product is CASSSGQGAEAFF. The rearrangement links TRBV5-1 to TRBJ1-1, with 10 bases that match TRBD1. V was pared by 3 bases and J by 6 bases, with 2 bases of the junction left unmatched. Looked up from germline, CDR1 is SGHRS and CDR2 is YFSETQ. The CDR3 length is 13 residues.

The chain employs TRBV12-5 and TRBJ2-7; 7 bases line up with TRBD1. J lost 1 base, V lost 3 bases, and 6 bases had no gene match. The length of the CDR3 is 15 residues. The V gene's germline CDR1 is LGHNT and CDR2 FRNRAP. The CDR3 reads CASGFTGEWSYEQYF. Written as DNA, the CDR3 is TGTGCTAGTGGTTTCACAGGGGAGTGGTCCTACGAGCAGTACTTC. Together with reference TRBV12-5 and TRBJ2-7, the CDR3 gives the full variable domain: DARVTQTPRHKVTEMGQEVTMRCQPILGHNTVFWYRQTMMQGLELLAYFRNRAPLDDSGMPKDRFSAEMPDATLATLKIQPSEPRDSAVYFCASGFTGEWSYEQYFGPGTRLTVT.

This clonotype has at least ten counts. CDR3 nucleotides: TGTGCCAGCAGCGTGGGACTAGCGGGAGACACCGGGGAGCTGTTTTTT. It yields the protein CASSVGLAGDTGELFF. The chain couples TRBV9 to TRBJ2-2; TRBD2 matches 14 bases. The V segment lost 2 bases and the J segment 3 bases; nucleotides outside the gene matches: 0. The CDR3 loop spans 16 amino acids. Germline-derived CDR1 and CDR2 are SGDLS and YYNGEE.

This clonotype was seen a few times. This rearrangement joins TRBV12-3 or TRBV12-4 to TRBJ1-2, with D unresolved. V lost 4 bases and J lost 5, with 8 bases in between. The CDR3 length is 12 residues. CDR3 in amino acids: CASSYKPYGYTF. DNA for the CDR3: TGTGCCAGCAGTTACAAGCCGTATGGCTACACCTTC.

This clonotype occurred many times. This chain uses TRBV18 with TRBJ2-3; 8 bases line up with TRBD1. Unmatched junction bases numbered 0, after V lost 3 bases and J lost 1 base. CDR3 length: 14 residues. CDR1 is KGHSH and CDR2 is LQKENI in the germline V gene. The CDR3 coding sequence is TGTGCCAGCTCACCGGGACAGGGCACAGATACGCAGTATTTT. Encoded protein: CASSPGQGTDTQYF.

This clonotype was observed a few times. The chain recombines TRBV27 with TRBJ2-1; 8 nucleotides match TRBD2. V was pared by 2 bases and J by 0 bases, with 3 bases of the junction left unmatched. The CDR3 runs 16 residues. Germline V gene sequence: CDR1 MNHEY, CDR2 SMNVEV (reference sequence). CDR3 DNA: TGTGCCAGCAGTTTACAAGGGACTAGCTCCTACAATGAGCAGTTCTTC. Translated: CASSLQGTSSYNEQFF.

This clonotype was observed many times. The chain is built from TRBV29-1 and TRBJ2-1; TRBD2 aligns across 12 bases. Germline V gene data show CDR1 as SQVTM and CDR2 as ANQGSEA. The CDR3 has 18 amino acids. V was pared by 3 bases and J by 0 bases, with 9 bases of the junction left unmatched. The CDR3 reads CSVEYPTSGSYSYNEQFF. In nucleotides, the CDR3 is TGCAGCGTTGAGTACCCGACTAGCGGGAGTTACTCCTACAATGAGCAGTTCTTC.

This clonotype was seen at least ten times. Here the CDR3 reads CASSLYSNQPQHF. The DNA for the CDR3 is TGTGCCAGCAGTTTGTATAGCAATCAGCCCCAGCATTTT. J is TRBJ1-5 and V is TRBV12-3 or TRBV12-4; no clear D. The CDR3 consists of 13 residues. V gave up 3 bases and J gave up 0 bases, with 3 bases separating them.

V usage is TRBV20-1 and J usage is TRBJ2-1; 10 nucleotides agree with TRBD2. The CDR3 covers 16 residues. V dropped 0 bases and J dropped 9; count of bases not matched to a gene: 11. CDR1 DFQATT and CDR2 SNEGSKA come from the germline V gene (reference sequence). The chain's CDR3 is CSARDGPSGSLGEQFF. The CDR3, as DNA: TGCAGTGCTAGAGATGGCCCTAGCGGGAGTCTTGGTGAGCAGTTCTTC.

This clonotype came up many times. The CDR3 region is CATSDGATGTSGAPRVTQYF. The CDR3 bases are TGTGCCACCAGTGATGGAGCAACCGGGACTAGCGGGGCTCCCAGAGTTACGCAGTATTTT. The chain is built from TRBV24-1 and TRBJ2-3; 13 nucleotides agree with TRBD2. Germline V gene data show CDR1 as KGHDR and CDR2 as SFDVKD. CDR3 length equals 20 residues. J was trimmed by 8 bases and V by 3 bases; bases with no gene match: 19.

This clonotype occurred a few times. This rearrangement joins TRBV6-5 to TRBJ2-3, with 7 bases matching TRBD2. V trimming: 9 bases; J trimming: 5 bases; junction bases outside the gene matches: 8. There are 13 residues in the CDR3. Germline assignment: CDR1 MNHEY and CDR2 SVGAGI. The CDR3 is CASGDGGRDTQYF. CDR3 nucleotides: TGTGCCAGTGGGGACGGGGGGAGAGATACGCAGTATTTT.